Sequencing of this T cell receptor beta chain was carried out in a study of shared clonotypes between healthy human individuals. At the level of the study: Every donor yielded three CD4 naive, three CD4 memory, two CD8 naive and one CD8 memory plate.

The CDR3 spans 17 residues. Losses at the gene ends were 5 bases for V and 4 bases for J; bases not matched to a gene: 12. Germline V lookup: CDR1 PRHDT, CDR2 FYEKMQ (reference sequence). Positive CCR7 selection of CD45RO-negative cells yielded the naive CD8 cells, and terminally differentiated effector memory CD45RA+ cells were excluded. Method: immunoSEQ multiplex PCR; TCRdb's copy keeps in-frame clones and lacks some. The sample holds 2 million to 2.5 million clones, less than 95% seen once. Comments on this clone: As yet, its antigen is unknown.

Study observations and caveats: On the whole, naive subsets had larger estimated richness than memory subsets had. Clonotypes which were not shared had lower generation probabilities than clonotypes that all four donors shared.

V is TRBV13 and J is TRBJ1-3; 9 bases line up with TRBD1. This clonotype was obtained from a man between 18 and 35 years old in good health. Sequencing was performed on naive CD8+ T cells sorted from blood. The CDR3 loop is CASSPGTGHLVGNTIYF. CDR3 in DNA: TGTGCCAGCAGCCCCGGGACAGGGCATCTGGTGGGAAACACCATATATTTT.